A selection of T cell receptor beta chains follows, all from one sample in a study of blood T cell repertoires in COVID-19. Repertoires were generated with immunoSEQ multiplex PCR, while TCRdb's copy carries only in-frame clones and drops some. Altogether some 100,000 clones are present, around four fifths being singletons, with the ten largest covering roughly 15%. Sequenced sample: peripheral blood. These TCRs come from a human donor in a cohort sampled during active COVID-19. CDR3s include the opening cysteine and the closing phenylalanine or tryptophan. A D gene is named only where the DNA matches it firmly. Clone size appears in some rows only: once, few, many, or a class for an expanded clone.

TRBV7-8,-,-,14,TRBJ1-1,CASRKEQANTEAFF,TGTGCCAGCAGAAAAGAACAGGCGAACACTGAAGCTTTCTTT
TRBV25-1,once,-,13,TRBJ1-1,CASGETGGTEAFF,TGTGCCAGCGGTGAAACCGGGGGCACTGAAGCTTTCTTT
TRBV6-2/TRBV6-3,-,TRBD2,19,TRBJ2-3,CASSYSKVFAGGLTDTQYF,TGTGCCAGCAGTTACTCGAAGGTATTTGCGGGAGGGCTGACAGATACGCAGTATTTT
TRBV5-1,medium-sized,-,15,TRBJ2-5,CASSLGGGIAETQYF,TGCGCCAGCAGCTTGGGGGGAGGAATCGCAGAGACCCAGTACTTC
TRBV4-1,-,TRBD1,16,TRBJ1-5,CASSQGQGPNNQPQHF,TGCGCCAGCAGCCAAGGACAGGGGCCTAACAATCAGCCCCAGCATTTT
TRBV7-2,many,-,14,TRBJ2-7,CASSSSQGRYEQYF,TGTGCCAGCAGCTCTTCACAGGGAAGATACGAGCAGTACTTC
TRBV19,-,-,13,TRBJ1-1,CASSVQRNTEAFF,TGTGCCAGTAGCGTACAGAGGAACACTGAAGCTTTCTTT
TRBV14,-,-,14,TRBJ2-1,CASSQETLVREQFF,TGTGCCAGCAGCCAAGAGACACTAGTTAGAGAGCAGTTCTTC
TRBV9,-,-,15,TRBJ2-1,CASSVAPTGVGEQFF,TGTGCCAGCAGCGTAGCCCCCACGGGGGTAGGGGAGCAGTTCTTC
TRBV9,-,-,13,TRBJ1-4,CASSVTSREKLFF,TGTGCCAGCAGCGTCACCTCCCGGGAAAAACTGTTTTTT
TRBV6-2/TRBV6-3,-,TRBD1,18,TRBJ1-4,CASSWRRQTGEKGEKLFF,TGTGCCAGCAGTTGGCGGAGACAAACAGGGGAAAAAGGTGAAAAACTGTTTTTT
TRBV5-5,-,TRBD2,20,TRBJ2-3,CASSLRGETSGRWGTDTQYF,TGTGCCAGCAGCTTGCGAGGGGAGACTAGCGGGAGATGGGGCACAGATACGCAGTATTTT
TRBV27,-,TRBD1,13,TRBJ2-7,CASSLGQEYEQYF,TGTGCCAGCAGTTTGGGACAGGAATACGAGCAGTACTTC
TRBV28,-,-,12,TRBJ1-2,CASSITVGGYTF,TGTGCCAGCAGTATTACAGTGGGCGGCTACACCTTC
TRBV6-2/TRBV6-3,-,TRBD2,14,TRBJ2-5,CASSRTSGQETQYF,TGTGCCAGCAGCCGGACTAGCGGTCAAGAGACCCAGTACTTC
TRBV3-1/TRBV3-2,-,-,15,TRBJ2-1,CASSQDASIYNEQFF,TGTGCCAGCAGCCAAGATGCGTCTATCTACAATGAGCAGTTCTTC
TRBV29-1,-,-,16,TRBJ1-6,CSVKHGEVRYNSPLHF,TGCAGCGTGAAACACGGGGAAGTACGATATAATTCACCCCTCCACTTT
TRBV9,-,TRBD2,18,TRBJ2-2,CASSVGASGSRNTGELFF,TGTGCCAGCAGCGTAGGGGCTAGCGGGAGCCGCAACACCGGGGAGCTGTTTTTT
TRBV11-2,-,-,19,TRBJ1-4,CASSLESRYGVATNEKLFF,TGTGCCAGCAGCTTAGAGTCGCGTTACGGAGTTGCAACTAATGAAAAACTGTTTTTT
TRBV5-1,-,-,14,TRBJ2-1,CASSAQGSYNEQFF,TGCGCCAGCAGCGCGCAGGGCTCCTACAATGAGCAGTTCTTC
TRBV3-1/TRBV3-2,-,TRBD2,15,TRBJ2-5,CASSLTSGRSETQYF,TGTGCCAGCAGTTTAACTAGCGGGAGATCAGAGACCCAGTACTTC
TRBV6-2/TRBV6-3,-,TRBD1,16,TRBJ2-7,CASSYDRGGEIYEQYF,TGTGCCAGCAGTTACGACAGGGGGGGAGAAATCTACGAGCAGTACTTC
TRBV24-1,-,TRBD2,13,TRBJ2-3,CATSLTRGAGLYF,TGTGCCACCAGTCTAACGCGGGGGGCCGGCTTGTATTTT
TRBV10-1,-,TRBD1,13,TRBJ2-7,CASSVDRDTEQYF,TGCGCCAGCAGTGTTGACAGGGATACCGAGCAGTACTTC
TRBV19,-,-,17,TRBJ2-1,CASSPPGLTISYNEQFF,TGTGCCAGTAGCCCCCCGGGACTCACAATCTCCTACAATGAGCAGTTCTTC
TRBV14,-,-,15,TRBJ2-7,CASSQGPGGNYEQYF,TGTGCCAGCAGCCAAGGTCCAGGGGGGAATTACGAGCAGTACTTC
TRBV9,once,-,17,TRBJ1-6,CASSAGGGNAYNSPLHF,TGTGCCAGCAGCGCGGGAGGGGGGAACGCCTATAATTCACCCCTCCACTTT
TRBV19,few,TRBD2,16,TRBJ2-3,CASSIGGGRATDTQYF,TGTGCCAGTAGTATAGGAGGCGGGAGGGCCACAGATACGCAGTATTTT
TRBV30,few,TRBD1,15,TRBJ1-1,CAWMGQGVRNTEAFF,TGTGCCTGGATGGGACAGGGGGTAAGGAACACTGAAGCTTTCTTT
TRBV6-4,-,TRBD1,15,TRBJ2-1,CASSAQDRVHNEQFF,TGTGCCAGCAGTGCACAGGACAGGGTACACAATGAGCAGTTCTTC
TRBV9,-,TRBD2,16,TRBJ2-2,CASPTSGRGNTGELFF,TGTGCCAGCCCGACTAGCGGGAGGGGAAACACCGGGGAGCTGTTTTTT
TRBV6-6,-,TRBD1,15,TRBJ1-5,CASSQTGTGNQPQHF,TGTGCCAGCAGTCAGACAGGGACTGGCAATCAGCCCCAGCATTTT
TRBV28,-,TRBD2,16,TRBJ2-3,CASSPPGAGGRDTQYF,TGTGCCAGCAGTCCGCCGGGGGCGGGAGGTAGGGATACGCAGTATTTT
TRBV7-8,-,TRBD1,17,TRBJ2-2,CASSFRDRGLNTGELFF,TGTGCCAGCAGCTTTCGGGACAGGGGATTAAACACCGGGGAGCTGTTTTTT
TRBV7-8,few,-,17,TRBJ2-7,CASSPDPPSAYRYEQYF,TGTGCCAGCAGCCCTGACCCTCCTAGCGCCTATCGCTACGAGCAGTACTTC
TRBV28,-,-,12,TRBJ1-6,CASSLVRTPLHF,TGTGCCAGCAGCCTAGTAAGGACACCCCTCCACTTT
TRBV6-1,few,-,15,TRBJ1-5,CASSEVGGAYQPQHF,TGTGCCAGCAGTGAAGTAGGGGGGGCCTATCAGCCCCAGCATTTT
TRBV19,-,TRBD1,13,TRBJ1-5,CASSQQGFQPQHF,TGTGCCAGTAGTCAACAGGGGTTCCAGCCCCAGCATTTT
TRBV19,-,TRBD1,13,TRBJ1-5,CATGGQGSQPQHF,TGTGCCACTGGGGGACAGGGGAGTCAGCCCCAGCATTTT
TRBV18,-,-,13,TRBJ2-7,CASSRILQDEQYF,TGTGCCAGCTCACGGATTCTACAGGACGAGCAGTACTTC
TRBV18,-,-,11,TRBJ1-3,CASSTTDTIYF,TGTGCCAGCTCAACCACGGACACCATATATTTT
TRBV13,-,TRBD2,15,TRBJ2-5,CASSSGLAERETQYF,TGTGCCAGCAGCTCGGGACTAGCGGAACGGGAGACCCAGTACTTC
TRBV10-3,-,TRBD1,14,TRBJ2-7,CAISEDRDVYEQYF,TGTGCCATCAGTGAGGACAGGGATGTTTACGAGCAGTACTTC
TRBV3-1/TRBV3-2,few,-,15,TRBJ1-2,CASSQALGGRYGYTF,TGTGCCAGCAGCCAAGCCCTGGGGGGAAGATATGGCTACACCTTC
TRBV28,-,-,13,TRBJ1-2,CASTQLVFVGYTF,TGTGCCAGCACCCAGTTGGTGTTTGTCGGCTACACCTTC
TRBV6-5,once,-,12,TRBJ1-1,CASSSTVFEAFF,TGTGCCAGCAGTTCAACGGTATTCGAAGCTTTCTTT
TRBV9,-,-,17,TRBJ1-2,CASSVAAHPGTNYGYTF,TGTGCCAGCAGCGTAGCCGCCCACCCCGGGACTAACTATGGCTACACCTTC
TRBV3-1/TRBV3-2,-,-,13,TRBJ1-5,CASSQGQGQPQHF,TGTGCCAGCAGCCAAGGTCAGGGGCAGCCCCAGCATTTT
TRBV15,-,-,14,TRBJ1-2,CATSRDAVNYGYTF,TGTGCCACCAGCAGAGATGCGGTTAACTATGGCTACACCTTC
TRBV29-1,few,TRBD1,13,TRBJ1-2,CSARQGLNYGYTF,TGCAGCGCGCGACAGGGACTTAACTATGGCTACACCTTC
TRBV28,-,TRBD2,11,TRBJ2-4,CASDVGGAQYF,TGTGCCAGCGACGTCGGGGGGGCTCAGTACTTC
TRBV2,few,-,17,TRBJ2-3,CASQKGQRGASTDTQYF,TGTGCCAGCCAAAAGGGCCAACGGGGGGCAAGCACAGATACGCAGTATTTT
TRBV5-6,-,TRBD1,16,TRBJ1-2,CASSPQGTGRLLGYTF,TGTGCCAGCAGCCCCCAAGGGACAGGAAGGCTTCTTGGCTACACCTTC
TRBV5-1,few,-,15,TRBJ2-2,CASSLTAPNTGELFF,TGCGCCAGCAGCTTGACAGCACCGAACACCGGGGAGCTGTTTTTT
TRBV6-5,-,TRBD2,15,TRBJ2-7,CASTEVGGSVYEQYF,TGTGCCAGCACCGAGGTTGGCGGGAGCGTCTACGAGCAGTACTTC
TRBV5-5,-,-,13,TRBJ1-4,CASSGGIYEKLFF,TGTGCCAGCAGCGGGGGCATATATGAAAAACTGTTTTTT
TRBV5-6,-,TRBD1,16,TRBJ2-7,CASSLAGAGGWYEQYF,TGTGCCAGCAGCTTGGCGGGTGCAGGGGGATGGTACGAGCAGTACTTC
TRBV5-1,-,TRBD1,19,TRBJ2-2,CASSLGDRGRRLNTGELFF,TGCGCCAGCAGCTTAGGGGACAGGGGGCGCCGATTGAACACCGGGGAGCTGTTTTTT
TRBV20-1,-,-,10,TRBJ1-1,CSVFRAEAFF,TGCAGTGTCTTTCGGGCTGAAGCTTTCTTT